These 3 T cell receptor beta chains were sequenced from one sample in a study of beta chain features in type 1 diabetes. Sequencing targeted expressed TCRB transcripts, as all isolated RNA had been reverse transcribed. Generated by immunoSEQ multiplex PCR, the TCRdb table keeps only in-frame clones and is missing some. The sample lists approximately 380,000 clones; over 13% were seen once. The sample consisted of naive CD4+ T cells from blood. These receptors all come from a woman aged 18 to 35 in good health.

The rearrangement uses TRBV4-2 and TRBJ2-3; unclear D gene. V was cut by 5 bases and J by 6 bases, with 12 bases left in between. The CDR3 covers 13 residues. Germline V CDR1 and CDR2: LGHNA, YNFKEQ. This CDR3 reads CASSAPERDTQYF. The CDR3 region has the DNA TGTGCCAGCAGCGCACCAGAGAGGGATACGCAGTATTTT.

This CDR3 is CASSPRLFDTGELFF. The CDR3 DNA reads as TGTGCCAGCAGCCCCCGTCTCTTCGACACCGGGGAGCTGTTTTTT. The chain is built from TRBV9 and TRBJ2-2; D remains unclear. The germline V gene encodes CDR1 SGDLS and CDR2 YYNGEE. CDR3 length: 15 residues. V lost 4 bases to trimming and J lost 3 bases, with 13 bases between them.

This clone was seen a handful of times. The chain has TRBV19 and TRBJ2-3; 7 bases agree with TRBD2. Germline loops: CDR1 LNHDA, CDR2 SQIVND (reference sequence). V shed 5 bases, J shed 1 base, and the junction held 15 bases outside the gene matches. The CDR3 contains 18 residues. The CDR3, as DNA: TGTGCCAGTAGTCCTTCCCTTTGGGCTAGCGGCCGCACAGATACGCAGTATTTT. Its protein is CASSPSLWASGRTDTQYF.